This T cell receptor beta chain was obtained from a study of T cell changes during pregnancy in multiple sclerosis. Method: immunoSEQ multiplex PCR; TCRdb's copy keeps in-frame clones and lacks some. The table has approximately 60,000 clones, 92% seen once. The receptor was isolated from a female donor with multiple sclerosis, enrolled in a pregnancy study. This material consisted of peripheral blood, taken in the first trimester of pregnancy.

CDR3 loop: CASSLVGGPGQPQHF. The CDR3 region has the DNA TGTGCCAGCAGCTTGGTTGGGGGCCCTGGGCAGCCCCAGCATTTT. V usage is TRBV5-5 and J usage is TRBJ1-5; tentatively, D is TRBD1 (6 bases). The CDR3 totals 15 residues. Germline V gene lookup returns CDR1 SGHKS and CDR2 YYEKEE (reference sequence). The V end was cut by 0 bases, the J end by 7 bases, with 14 bases between. Supplemented by reference TRBV5-5 and TRBJ1-5, the full variable domain reads DAGVTQSPTHLIKTRGQQVTLRCSPISGHKSVSWYQQVLGQGPQFIFQYYEKEERGRGNFPDRFSARQFPNYSSELNVNALLLGDSALYLCASSLVGGPGQPQHFGDGTRLSIL.